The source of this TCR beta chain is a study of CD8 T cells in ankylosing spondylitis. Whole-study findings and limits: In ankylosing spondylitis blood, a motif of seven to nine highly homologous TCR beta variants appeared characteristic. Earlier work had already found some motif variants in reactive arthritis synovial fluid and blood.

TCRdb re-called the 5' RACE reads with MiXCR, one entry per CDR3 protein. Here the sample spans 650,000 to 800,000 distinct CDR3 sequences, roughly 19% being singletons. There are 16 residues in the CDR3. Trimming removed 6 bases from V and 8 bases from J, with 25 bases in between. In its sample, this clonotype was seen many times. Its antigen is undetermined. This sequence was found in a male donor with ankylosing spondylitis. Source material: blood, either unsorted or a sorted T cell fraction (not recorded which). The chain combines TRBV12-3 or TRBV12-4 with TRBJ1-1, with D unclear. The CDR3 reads CASSLGRPLLVTEAFF. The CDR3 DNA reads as TGTGCCAGCAGCCTTGGACGGCCACTCTTGGTAACGGAAGCTTTCTTT.